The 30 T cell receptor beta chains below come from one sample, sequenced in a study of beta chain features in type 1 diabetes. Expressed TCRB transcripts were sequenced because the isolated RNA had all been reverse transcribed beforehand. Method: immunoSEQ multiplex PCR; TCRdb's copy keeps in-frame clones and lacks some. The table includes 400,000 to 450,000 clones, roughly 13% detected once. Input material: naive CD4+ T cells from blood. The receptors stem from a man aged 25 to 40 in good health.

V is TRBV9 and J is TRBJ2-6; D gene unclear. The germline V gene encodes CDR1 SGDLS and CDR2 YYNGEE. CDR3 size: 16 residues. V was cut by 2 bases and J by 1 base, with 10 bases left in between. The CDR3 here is CASSVEGRSGANVLTF. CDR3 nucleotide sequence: TGTGCCAGCAGCGTGGAAGGCCGGTCTGGGGCCAACGTCCTGACTTTC.

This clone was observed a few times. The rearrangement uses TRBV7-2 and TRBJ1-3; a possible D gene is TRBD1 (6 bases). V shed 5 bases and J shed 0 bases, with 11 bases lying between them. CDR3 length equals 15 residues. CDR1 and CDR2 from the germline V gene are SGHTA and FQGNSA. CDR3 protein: CASSRQVLSGNTIYF. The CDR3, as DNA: TGTGCCAGCAGCCGACAGGTTCTCTCTGGAAACACCATATATTTT.

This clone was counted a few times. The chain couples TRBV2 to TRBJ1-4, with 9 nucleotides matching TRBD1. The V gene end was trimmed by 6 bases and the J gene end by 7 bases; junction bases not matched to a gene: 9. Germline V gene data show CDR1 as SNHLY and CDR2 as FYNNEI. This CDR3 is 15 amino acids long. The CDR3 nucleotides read TGTGCCAGCAGGACAACACAGGGGGCGTCTGAAAAACTGTTTTTT. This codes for CASRTTQGASEKLFF.

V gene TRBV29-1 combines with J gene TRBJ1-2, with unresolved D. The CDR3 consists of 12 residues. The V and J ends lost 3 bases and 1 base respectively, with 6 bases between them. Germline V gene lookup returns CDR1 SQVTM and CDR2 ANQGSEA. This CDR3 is CSVDQHNYGYTF. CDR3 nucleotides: TGCAGCGTTGACCAACATAACTATGGCTACACCTTC.

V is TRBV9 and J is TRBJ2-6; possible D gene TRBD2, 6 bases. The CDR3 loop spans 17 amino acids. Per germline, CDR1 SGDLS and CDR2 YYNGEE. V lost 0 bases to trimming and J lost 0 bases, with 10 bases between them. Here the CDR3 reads CASSVGGGNSGANVLTF. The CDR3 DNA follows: TGTGCCAGCAGCGTAGGCGGAGGGAACTCTGGGGCCAACGTCCTGACTTTC.

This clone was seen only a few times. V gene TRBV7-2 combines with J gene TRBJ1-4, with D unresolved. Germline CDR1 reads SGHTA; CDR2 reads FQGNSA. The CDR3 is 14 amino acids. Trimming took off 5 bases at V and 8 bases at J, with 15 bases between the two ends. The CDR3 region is CASSPTGRPEKLFF. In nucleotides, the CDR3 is TGTGCCAGCAGCCCAACCGGGCGGCCCGAAAAACTGTTTTTT.

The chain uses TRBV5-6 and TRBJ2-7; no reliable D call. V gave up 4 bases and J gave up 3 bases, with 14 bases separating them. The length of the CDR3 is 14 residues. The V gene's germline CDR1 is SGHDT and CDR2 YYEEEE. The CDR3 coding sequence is TGTGCCAGCAGCACTATCGGGCCGCGCTACGAGCAGTACTTC. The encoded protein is CASSTIGPRYEQYF.

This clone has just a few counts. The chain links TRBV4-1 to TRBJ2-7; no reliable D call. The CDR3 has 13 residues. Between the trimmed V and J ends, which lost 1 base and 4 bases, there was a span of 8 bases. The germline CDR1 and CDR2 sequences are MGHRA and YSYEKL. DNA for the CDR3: TGCGCCAGCAGCCAAGGTTTTAGGTACGAGCAGTACTTC. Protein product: CASSQGFRYEQYF.

The DNA for the CDR3 is TGTGCCAGCAGCTCGACCCGGGGAGTGGGACTTTCGAACACCGGGGAGCTGTTTTTT. Its protein is CASSSTRGVGLSNTGELFF. The chain recombines TRBV7-9 with TRBJ2-2; perhaps TRBD2 as D (6 bases). V gave up 4 bases and J gave up 0 bases, with 21 bases separating them. The CDR3 has 19 amino acids. Germline values: CDR1 SEHNR, CDR2 FQNEAQ (reference sequence).

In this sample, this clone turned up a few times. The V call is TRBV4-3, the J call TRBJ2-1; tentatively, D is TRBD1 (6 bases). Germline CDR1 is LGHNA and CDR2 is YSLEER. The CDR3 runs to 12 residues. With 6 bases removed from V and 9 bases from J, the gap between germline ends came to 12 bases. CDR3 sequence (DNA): TGCGCCAGCAGTCACAAAGGGGGTGAGCAGTTCTTC. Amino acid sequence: CASSHKGGEQFF.

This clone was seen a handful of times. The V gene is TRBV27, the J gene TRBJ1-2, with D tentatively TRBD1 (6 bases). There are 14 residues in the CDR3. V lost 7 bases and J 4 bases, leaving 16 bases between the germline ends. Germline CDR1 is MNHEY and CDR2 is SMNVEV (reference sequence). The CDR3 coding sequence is TGTGCCAGCACCTCCCCAGGGGAAGGCTATGGCTACACCTTC. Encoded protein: CASTSPGEGYGYTF.

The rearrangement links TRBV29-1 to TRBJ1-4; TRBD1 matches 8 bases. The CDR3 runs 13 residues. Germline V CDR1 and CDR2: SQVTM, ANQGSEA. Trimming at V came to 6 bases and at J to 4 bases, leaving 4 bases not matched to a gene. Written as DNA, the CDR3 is TGCAGCGTAATCGACAGGGGTAATGAAAAACTGTTTTTT. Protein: CSVIDRGNEKLFF.

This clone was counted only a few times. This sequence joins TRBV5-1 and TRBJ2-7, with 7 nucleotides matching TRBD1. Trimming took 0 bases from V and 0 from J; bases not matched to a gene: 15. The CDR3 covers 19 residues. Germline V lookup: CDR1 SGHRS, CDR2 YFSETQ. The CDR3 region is CASSLDRRQGLHHSYEQYF. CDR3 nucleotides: TGCGCCAGCAGCTTGGATCGGCGACAGGGCCTTCATCACTCCTACGAGCAGTACTTC.

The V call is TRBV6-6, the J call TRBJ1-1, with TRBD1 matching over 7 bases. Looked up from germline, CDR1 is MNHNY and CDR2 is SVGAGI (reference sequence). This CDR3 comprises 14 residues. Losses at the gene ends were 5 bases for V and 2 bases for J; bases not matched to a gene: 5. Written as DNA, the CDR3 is TGTGCCAGCAGTCGCAGGGGGGTAAACACTGAAGCTTTCTTT. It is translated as CASSRRGVNTEAFF.

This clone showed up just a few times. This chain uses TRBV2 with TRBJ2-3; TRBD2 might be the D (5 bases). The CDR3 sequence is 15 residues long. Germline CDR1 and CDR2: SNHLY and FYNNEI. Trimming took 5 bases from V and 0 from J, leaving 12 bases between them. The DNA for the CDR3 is TGTGCCAGCAGTATGGACTCGACTAGCACAGATACGCAGTATTTT. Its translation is CASSMDSTSTDTQYF.

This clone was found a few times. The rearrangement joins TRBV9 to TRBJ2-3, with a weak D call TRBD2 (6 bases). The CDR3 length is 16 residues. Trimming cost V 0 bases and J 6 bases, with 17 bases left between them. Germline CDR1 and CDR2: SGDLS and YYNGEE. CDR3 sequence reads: CASSVAPLASGDTQYF. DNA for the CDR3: TGTGCCAGCAGCGTAGCCCCTCTAGCGTCAGGGGATACGCAGTATTTT. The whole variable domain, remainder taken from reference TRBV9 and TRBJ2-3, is DSGVTQTPKHLITATGQRVTLRCSPRSGDLSVYWYQQSLDQGLQFLIQYYNGEERAKGNILERFSAQQFPDLHSELNLSSLELGDSALYFCASSVAPLASGDTQYFGPGTRLTVL.

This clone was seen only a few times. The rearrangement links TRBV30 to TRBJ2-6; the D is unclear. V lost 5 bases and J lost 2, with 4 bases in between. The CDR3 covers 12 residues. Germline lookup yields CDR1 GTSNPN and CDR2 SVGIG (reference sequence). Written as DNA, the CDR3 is TGTGCCTGGGGCCCTGGGGCCAACGTCCTGACTTTC. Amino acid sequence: CAWGPGANVLTF.

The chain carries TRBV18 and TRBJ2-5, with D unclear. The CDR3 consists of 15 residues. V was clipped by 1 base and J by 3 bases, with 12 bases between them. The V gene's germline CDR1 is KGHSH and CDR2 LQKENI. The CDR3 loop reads CASSPLAGVEETQYF. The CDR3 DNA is TGTGCCAGCTCACCACTAGCTGGGGTTGAAGAGACCCAGTACTTC. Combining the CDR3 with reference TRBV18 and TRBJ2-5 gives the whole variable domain NAGVMQNPRHLVRRRGQEARLRCSPMKGHSHVYWYRQLPEEGLKFMVYLQKENIIDESGMPKERFSAEFPKEGPSILRIQQVVRGDSAAYFCASSPLAGVEETQYFGPGTRLLVL.

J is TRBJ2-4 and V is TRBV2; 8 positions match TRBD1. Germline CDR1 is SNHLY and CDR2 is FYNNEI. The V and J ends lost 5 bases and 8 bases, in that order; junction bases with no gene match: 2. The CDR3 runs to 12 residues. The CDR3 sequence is CASSQGADIQYF. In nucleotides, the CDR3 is TGTGCCAGCAGTCAGGGGGCGGACATTCAGTACTTC.

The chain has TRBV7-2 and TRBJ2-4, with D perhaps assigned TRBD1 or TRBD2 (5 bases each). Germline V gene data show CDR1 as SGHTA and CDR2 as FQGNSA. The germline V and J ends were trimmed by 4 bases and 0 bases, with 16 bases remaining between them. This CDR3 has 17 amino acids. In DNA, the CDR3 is TGTGCCAGCAGCTCCATACGAGGGGATATAGCCAAAAACATTCAGTACTTC. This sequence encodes CASSSIRGDIAKNIQYF.

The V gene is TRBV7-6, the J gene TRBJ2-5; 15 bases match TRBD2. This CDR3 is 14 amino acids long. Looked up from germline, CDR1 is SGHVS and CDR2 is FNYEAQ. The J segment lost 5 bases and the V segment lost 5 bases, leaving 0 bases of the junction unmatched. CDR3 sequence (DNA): TGTGCCAGCAGCGGGACTAGCGGGGGGGAGACCCAGTACTTC. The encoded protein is CASSGTSGGETQYF. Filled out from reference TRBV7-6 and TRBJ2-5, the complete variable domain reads GAGVSQSPRYKVTKRGQDVALRCDPISGHVSLYWYRQALGQGPEFLTYFNYEAQQDKSGLPNDRFSAERPEGSISTLTIQRTEQRDSAMYRCASSGTSGGETQYFGPGTRLLVL.

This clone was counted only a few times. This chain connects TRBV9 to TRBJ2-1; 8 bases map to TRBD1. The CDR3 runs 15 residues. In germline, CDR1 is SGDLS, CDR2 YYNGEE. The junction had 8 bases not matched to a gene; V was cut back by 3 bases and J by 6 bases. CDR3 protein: CASSASGQEFNEQFF. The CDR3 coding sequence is TGTGCCAGCAGCGCATCGGGACAGGAGTTCAATGAGCAGTTCTTC.

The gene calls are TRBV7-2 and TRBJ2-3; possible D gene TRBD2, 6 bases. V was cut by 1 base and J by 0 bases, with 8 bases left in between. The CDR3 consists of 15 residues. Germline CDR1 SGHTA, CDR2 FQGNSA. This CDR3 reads CASSLVAASTDTQYF. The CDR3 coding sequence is TGTGCCAGCAGCTTAGTAGCGGCTAGCACAGATACGCAGTATTTT.

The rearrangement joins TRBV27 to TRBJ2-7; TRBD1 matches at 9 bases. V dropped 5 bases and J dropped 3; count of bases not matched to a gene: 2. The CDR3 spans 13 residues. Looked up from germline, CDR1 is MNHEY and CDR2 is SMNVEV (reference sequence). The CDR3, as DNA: TGTGCCAGCAGTAAGGGACAGGGCTACGAGCAGTACGTC. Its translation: CASSKGQGYEQYV.

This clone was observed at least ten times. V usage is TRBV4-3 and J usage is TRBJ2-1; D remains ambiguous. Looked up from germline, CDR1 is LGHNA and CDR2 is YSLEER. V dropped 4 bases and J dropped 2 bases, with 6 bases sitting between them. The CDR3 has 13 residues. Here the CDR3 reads CASSLTAYNEQFF. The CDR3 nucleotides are TGCGCCAGCAGCCTTACGGCCTACAATGAGCAGTTCTTC.

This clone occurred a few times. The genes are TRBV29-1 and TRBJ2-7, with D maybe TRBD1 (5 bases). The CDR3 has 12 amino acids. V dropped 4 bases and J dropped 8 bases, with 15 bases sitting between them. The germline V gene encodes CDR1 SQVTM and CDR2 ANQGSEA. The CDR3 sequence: CSVVGAENKQYV. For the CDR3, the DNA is TGCAGCGTTGTAGGGGCAGAAAATAAGCAGTACGTC.

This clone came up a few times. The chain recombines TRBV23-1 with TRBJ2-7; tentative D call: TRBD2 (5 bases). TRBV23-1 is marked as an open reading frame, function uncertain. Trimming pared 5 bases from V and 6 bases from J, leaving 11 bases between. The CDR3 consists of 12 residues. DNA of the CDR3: TGCGCCAGCAGTTGTCGGGGTTGCGAGCAGTACTTC. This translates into CASSCRGCEQYF.

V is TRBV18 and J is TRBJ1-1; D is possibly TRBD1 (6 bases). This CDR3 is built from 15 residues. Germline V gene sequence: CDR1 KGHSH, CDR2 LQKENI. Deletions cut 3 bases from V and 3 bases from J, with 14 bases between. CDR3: CASSPLGARDTEAFF. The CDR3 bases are TGTGCCAGCTCACCTCTGGGGGCAAGGGACACTGAAGCTTTCTTT.

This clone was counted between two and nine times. The CDR3 loop reads CASSESSSYNEQFF. DNA of the CDR3: TGTGCCAGCTCCGAGAGCAGCTCCTACAATGAGCAGTTCTTC. The rearrangement joins TRBV6-5 to TRBJ2-1; D is uncertain. CDR3 size: 14 residues. The germline gives CDR1 MNHEY, CDR2 SVGAGI. Trimming removed 8 bases from V and 0 bases from J, with 11 bases in between.

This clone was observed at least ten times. CDR3 DNA: TGCGCCAGCAGTCAAAATGACAGCCCCACTTTGGAAAAACTGTTTTTT. Protein product: CASSQNDSPTLEKLFF. The gene calls are TRBV23-1 and TRBJ1-4; weak D call: TRBD1 (5 bases). TRBV23-1 is an open reading frame whose function is uncertain. The V gene lost 2 bases and the J gene lost 8 bases, with 18 bases spanning the gap. The CDR3 is 16 residues long.